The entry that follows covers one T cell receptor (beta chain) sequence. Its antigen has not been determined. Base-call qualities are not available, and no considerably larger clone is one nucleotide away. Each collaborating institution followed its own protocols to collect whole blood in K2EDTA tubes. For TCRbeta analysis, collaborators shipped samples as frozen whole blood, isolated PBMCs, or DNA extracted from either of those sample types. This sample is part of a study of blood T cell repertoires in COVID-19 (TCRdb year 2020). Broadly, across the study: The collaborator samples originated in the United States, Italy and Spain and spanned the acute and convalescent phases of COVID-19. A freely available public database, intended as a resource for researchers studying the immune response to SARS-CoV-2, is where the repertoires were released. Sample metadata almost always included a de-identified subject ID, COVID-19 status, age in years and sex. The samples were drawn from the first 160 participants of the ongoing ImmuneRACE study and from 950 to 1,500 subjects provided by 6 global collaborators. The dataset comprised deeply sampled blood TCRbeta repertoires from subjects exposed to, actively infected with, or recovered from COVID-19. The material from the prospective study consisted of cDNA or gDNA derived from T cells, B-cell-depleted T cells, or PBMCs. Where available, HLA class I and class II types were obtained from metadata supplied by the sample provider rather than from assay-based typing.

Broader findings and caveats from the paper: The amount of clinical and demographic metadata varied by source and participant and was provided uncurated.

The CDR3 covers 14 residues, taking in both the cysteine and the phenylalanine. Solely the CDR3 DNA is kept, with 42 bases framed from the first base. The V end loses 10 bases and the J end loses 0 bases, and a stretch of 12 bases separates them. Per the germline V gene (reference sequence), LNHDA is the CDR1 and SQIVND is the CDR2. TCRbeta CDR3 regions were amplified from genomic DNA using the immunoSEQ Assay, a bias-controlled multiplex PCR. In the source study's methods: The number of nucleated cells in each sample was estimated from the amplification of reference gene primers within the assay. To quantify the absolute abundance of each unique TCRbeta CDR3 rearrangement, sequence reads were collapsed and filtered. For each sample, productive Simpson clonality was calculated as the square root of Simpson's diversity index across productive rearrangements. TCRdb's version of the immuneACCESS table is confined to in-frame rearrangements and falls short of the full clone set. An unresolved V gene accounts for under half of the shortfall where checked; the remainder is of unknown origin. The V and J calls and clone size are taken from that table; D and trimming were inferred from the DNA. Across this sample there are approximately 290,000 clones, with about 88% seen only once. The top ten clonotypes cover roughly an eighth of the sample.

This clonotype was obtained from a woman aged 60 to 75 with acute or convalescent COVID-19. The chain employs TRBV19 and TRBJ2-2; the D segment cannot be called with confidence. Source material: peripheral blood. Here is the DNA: TGTGCCACCTCGAAGCGAGCGAACACCGGGGAGCTGTTTTTT. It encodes CATSKRANTGELFF.